This T cell receptor beta chain was sequenced in a study of T cells in Graves' hyperthyroidism and ophthalmopathy (dated by TCRdb to the late 2010s). Turning to the overall study: Peripheral blood samples were taken at the time of initial diagnosis, prior to any treatment. To identify TCR V-J signatures that set the groups apart, the researchers used a discovery cohort of 90 to 100 patients, made up of 40 to 45 with Graves' ophthalmopathy and 55 to 65 with stable Graves' hyperthyroidism. Prospective prediction of ophthalmopathy was tested in an independent validation cohort consisting of some 19 hyperthyroidism patients and more than 15 patients who later progressed to ophthalmopathy. The roughly 99 discovery patients were divided at random into training and test sets in a 7:3 ratio. In addition, the study compared T-cell repertoires in thyroid tissue and in blood from about 6 Graves' hyperthyroidism patients. After blood sampling, hyperthyroidism patients were treated with methimazole at a starting dose of 30 mg daily, and ophthalmopathy patients were treated with high-dose intravenous methylprednisolone. The paper describes TCR Vbeta CDR3 sequencing of roughly 130 peripheral blood samples, made up of approximately 40 ophthalmopathy patients, roughly 72 hyperthyroidism patients and 17 progressor patients.

Stable Graves' hyperthyroidism was defined as no progression to ophthalmopathy during 18 months of follow-up. Hyperthyroidism patients were newly diagnosed, with disease duration under 2 months, and aged 18 to 65 years. Any patient with an uncontrolled infection, another autoimmune disease, pregnancy or lactation was excluded. Diagnoses were established on the basis of clinical symptoms, serum thyroxine and TRAb, thyroid ultrasound, and orbital computed tomography. Ficoll-Paque density gradient centrifugation was used to isolate PBMCs from around 9.1 ml of fresh peripheral blood. Total RNA was extracted with Trizol reagent, and quality was checked on an Agilent 2100 Bioanalyzer. The germline V gene specifies SNHLY as CDR1 and FYNNEI as CDR2. Counted from cysteine to phenylalanine, this CDR3 has 13 amino acids. This entry keeps only the CDR3 DNA: 39 bases, framed from base 1. V and J are truncated by 5 bases and 11 bases respectively, leaving an intervening sequence of 18 bases.

TCR beta CDR3 regions were amplified from RNA transcripts. For the first round of RT-PCR on the TCR CDR3, the HTBI primer set was used together with the Qiagen OneStep RT-PCR kit. Libraries were constructed in a second round of multiplex PCR, after which size selection and purification were carried out. Libraries were sequenced paired-end with 100 bp reads on an Illumina HiSeq2000. Under the source paper's analysis protocol: SOAPnuke was used to process the raw data, with reads discarded if the reads contained adapters or uncalled bases, had a mean Phred below 15, or lacked an exact constant-primer or identifier match. COPE v1.2.5 was used to merge the high-quality paired reads, and each unique nucleotide sequence was defined as a clonotype. Clonotypes were aligned to IMGT TRBV, TRBD and TRBJ reference segments using MiTCR v1.1. Only V-J combinations with frequency above 0.0001, covering 99% to 99.2% of repertoires, were analysed. A TCS score was defined as the ratio of F50 (clonal expansion) to E x V (chaos), with BLOSUM62-based TCRdist applied between CDR3 peptides within each V-J. Welch's t-statistics and random forest reduced 500 to 650 V-J features to some 14, which were used in a naive Bayes classifier (R e1071). In-frame beta chains were kept once TCRdb had trimmed the public reads at Q25 with fastp and called clones with MiXCR. Each CDR3 protein appears once, grouped with its most common genes and DNA. The V and J calls come from TCRdb's annotation, not from the publication. A total of some 620,000 distinct CDR3 sequences appear in this sample, around 16% of them only once. Less than 4.5% of the sample is held by the ten biggest clonotypes.

The full study reports these points: In cross-validation, a model built on a 13 V-J signature told ophthalmopathy apart from stable hyperthyroidism with less than 90% sensitivity and roughly 81% specificity, and in testing the same model reached 80%/75%. In validation, progression to ophthalmopathy was predicted by the model with nearly 71% sensitivity and 72% to 85% specificity, a median of approximately 6.5 months before onset. No statistical method was used to set the sample size in advance, and investigators knew the group allocation. Most expanded thyroid clonotypes (frequency above 0.001) were also detected in blood, a finding suggesting that blood repertoires may reflect thyroid immune responses.

This clonotype was recorded at least ten times. Its antigen has not been determined. No much larger clone exists at a distance of one base, and base qualities are not known. The sample taken for sequencing was blood. The chain was built from TRBV2 and TRBJ1-1, and the D gene may be TRBD1, 5 bases matching. The clonotype originates from a woman under 40 with Graves' hyperthyroidism. The nucleotide sequence reads TGTGCCAGCAGTTTCGCCACAGGCTCTTGGGCTTTCTTT. This gives the protein CASSFATGSWAFF. Beyond the CDR3, the reference TRBV2 and TRBJ1-1 genes provide the residues; the full variable domain reads: EPEVTQTPSHQVTQMGQEVILRCVPISNHLYFYWYRQILGQKVEFLVSFYNNEISEKSEIFDDQFSVERPDGSNFTLKIRSTKLEDSAMYFCASSFATGSWAFFGQGTRLTVV.